This passage covers 15 T cell receptor beta chains from one sample sequenced in a study of Ad26.COV2.S vaccination and SARS-CoV-2 variants. Sequencing used immunoSEQ multiplex PCR; TCRdb keeps in-frame clones, though not all of them. The sample carries around 370,000 clones, about 85% recorded once. Noted treatment: roughly 18 received Ad26.COV2.S at low or high dose, single or two shots; about 5 received placebo; per-sample allocation not given. Sample collection was performed on day 63 after the first vaccine or placebo injection. The specimen was peripheral blood, collected in a trial of Ad26.COV2.S vaccine versus placebo. The receptors derive from a person between 18 and 60 years old who received the Ad26.COV2.S COVID-19 vaccine or a placebo.

The chain links TRBV20-1 to TRBJ2-1, with 8 positions matching TRBD2. Germline CDR1 reads DFQATT; CDR2 reads SNEGSKA (reference sequence). The J segment lost 4 bases and the V segment lost 3 bases, leaving 2 bases of the junction unmatched. The CDR3 extends over 13 amino acids. The CDR3 sequence: CSASPSGYNEQFF. DNA for the CDR3: TGCAGTGCTAGTCCTAGCGGGTACAATGAGCAGTTCTTC.

The chain couples TRBV3-1 (or the pseudogene TRBV3-2) to TRBJ1-5, with a tentative D call TRBD1 (6 bases). Germline V gene sequence: CDR1 LGHDT, CDR2 YNNKEL (reference sequence). The CDR3 contains 14 residues. V was pared by 1 base and J by 7 bases, with 11 bases between. The CDR3, as DNA: TGTGCCAGCAGCCAAGTTCTGGGGGCCCAGCCCCAGCATTTT. Translated: CASSQVLGAQPQHF.

V is TRBV19 and J is TRBJ2-7, with D maybe TRBD1 (6 bases). This CDR3 is built from 13 residues. The V and J ends lost 4 bases and 4 bases respectively, with 11 bases between them. Germline CDR1 is LNHDA and CDR2 is SQIVND (reference sequence). The CDR3 spells CASSTTGQYEQYF. The CDR3 DNA is TGTGCCAGTAGTACGACAGGACAATACGAGCAGTACTTC.

The CDR3 protein is CASSRRTNEQFF. The CDR3 nucleotides are TGTGCCAGCAGCCGCCGGACTAATGAGCAGTTCTTC. The rearrangement links TRBV3-1 (or the pseudogene TRBV3-2) to TRBJ2-1, with TRBD2 as a possible D gene (5 bases). The CDR3 is made up of 12 amino acids. Trimming cost V 4 bases and J 7 bases, with 8 bases left between them. The germline V gene has CDR1 LGHDT and CDR2 YNNKEL (reference sequence).

V gene TRBV12-5 combines with J gene TRBJ2-5; 13 bases agree with TRBD2. Germline CDR1 is LGHNT and CDR2 is FRNRAP. This CDR3 spans 19 amino acids. V was clipped by 5 bases and J by 2 bases; unmatched bases: 14. DNA of the CDR3: TGTGCTAGTGGTCTTACGGGACAAGGGACTAGCGGGACTCAAGAGACCCAGTACTTC. It specifies CASGLTGQGTSGTQETQYF.

This clone was picked up a small number of times. The chain joins TRBV6-2 or TRBV6-3 to TRBJ1-2; D ambiguous. The CDR3 totals 14 residues. Trimming cost V 0 bases and J 2 bases, with 7 bases left between them. Germline CDR1 MNHEY, CDR2 SVGEGT. The DNA of the CDR3 is TGTGCCAGCAGTTACTCTGCCGGGAACTATGGCTACACCTTC. Its protein product is CASSYSAGNYGYTF.

The chain employs TRBV4-3 and TRBJ2-7; 9 bases align to TRBD2. This CDR3 is built from 16 residues. Germline V CDR1 and CDR2: LGHNA, YSLEER. The trim removed 0 bases at V and 4 bases at J, leaving 7 bases unmatched. CDR3 protein: CASSQDSASGMYEQYF. For the CDR3, the DNA is TGCGCCAGCAGCCAAGATTCGGCTAGCGGGATGTACGAGCAGTACTTC.

The rearrangement uses TRBV7-2 and TRBJ1-3; 11 bases agree with TRBD1. CDR1 and CDR2 from the germline V gene are SGHTA and FQGNSA. This CDR3 is built from 16 residues. J was trimmed by 4 bases and V by 7 bases; bases with no gene match: 9. CDR3 residues: CASTYVDRGQGNTIYF. The CDR3 DNA sequence: TGTGCCAGCACCTATGTGGACAGGGGGCAAGGAAACACCATATATTTT.

V gene TRBV7-6 combines with J gene TRBJ2-2; 10 positions match TRBD1. V was clipped by 5 bases and J by 5 bases; unmatched bases: 5. From germline, CDR1 is SGHVS and CDR2 FNYEAQ. The length of the CDR3 is 15 residues. The CDR3 DNA is TGTGCCAGCAGCCCCAGGACAGGGGGAACCGGGGAGCTGTTTTTT. Its protein is CASSPRTGGTGELFF. The full variable domain, completed using reference TRBV7-6 and TRBJ2-2, is GAGVSQSPRYKVTKRGQDVALRCDPISGHVSLYWYRQALGQGPEFLTYFNYEAQQDKSGLPNDRFSAERPEGSISTLTIQRTEQRDSAMYRCASSPRTGGTGELFFGEGSRLTVL.

Regarding this clone: At the DNA level, this CDR3 is encoded by other sequences in the same sample as well. The chain links TRBV12-3 or TRBV12-4 to TRBJ2-5; D gene ambiguous. The V gene lost 2 bases and the J gene lost 4 bases, with 5 bases spanning the gap. The CDR3 consists of 12 residues. The chain's CDR3 is CASSLSVETQYF. CDR3 sequence (DNA): TGTGCCAGCAGTTTATCCGTAGAGACCCAGTACTTC.

As concerns this clone: At the DNA level, this CDR3 is encoded by other sequences in the same sample as well. This CDR3 reads CASSLGGTDTQYF. For the CDR3, the DNA is TGTGCCAGCAGCTTGGGGGGCACAGATACGCAGTATTTT. J is TRBJ2-3 and V is TRBV11-3; D possibly matches TRBD1 or TRBD2 (5 bases each). There are 13 residues in the CDR3. The germline V gene has CDR1 SGHNT and CDR2 YENEEA. With 3 bases removed from V and 1 base from J, the gap between germline ends came to 5 bases.

This rearrangement joins TRBV5-1 to TRBJ2-4, with a possible D match to TRBD1 (7 bases). Trimming took off 0 bases at V and 5 bases at J, with 9 bases between the two ends. The CDR3 is 14 amino acids. Germline CDR1 is SGHRS and CDR2 is YFSETQ. Here the CDR3 DNA reads TGCGCCAGCAGCTTGGGCGGGACAGAAAACATTCAGTACTTC. Protein sequence: CASSLGGTENIQYF. Based on the CDR3 plus reference TRBV5-1 and TRBJ2-4, the full variable domain is KAGVTQTPRYLIKTRGQQVTLSCSPISGHRSVSWYQQTPGQGLQFLFEYFSETQRNKGNFPGRFSGRQFSNSRSEMNVSTLELGDSALYLCASSLGGTENIQYFGAGTRLSVL.

The chain joins TRBV9 to TRBJ1-3; no clear D. Trimming cost V 2 bases and J 2 bases, with 8 bases left between them. Per the germline V gene, CDR1 is SGDLS and CDR2 is YYNGEE. The CDR3 length is 14 residues. The CDR3, as DNA: TGTGCCAGCAGCGTGAGTTCAGCTGGAAACACCATATATTTT. It specifies CASSVSSAGNTIYF.

Here the CDR3 reads CASSEQGTAADTQYF. The CDR3 DNA reads as TGTGCCAGCAGTGAACAAGGGACCGCGGCGGATACGCAGTATTTT. V gene TRBV6-4 combines with J gene TRBJ2-3; D tentatively fits TRBD1 or TRBD2 (5 bases each). The CDR3 is 15 residues long. The ends were cut back, 3 bases at V and 6 bases at J, with 16 bases in the middle. In germline, CDR1 is MRHNA, CDR2 SNTAGT.

The chain has TRBV30 and TRBJ1-5, with D perhaps TRBD1 (5 bases). This CDR3 has 15 residues. Germline V lookup: CDR1 GTSNPN, CDR2 SVGIG (reference sequence). The germline V and J ends were trimmed by 1 base and 6 bases, with 16 bases remaining between them. CDR3 bases: TGTGCCTGGAGTGGGGACTCAAACCCGGGTCAGCCCCAGCATTTT. This translates into CAWSGDSNPGQPQHF.